This T cell receptor beta chain is from a study of T cells in Graves' hyperthyroidism and ophthalmopathy. This clonotype has a count of ten or more. Regions amplified from RNA transcripts were the TCR beta CDR3 regions. Carried out on the TCR CDR3, a first-round RT-PCR used the HTBI primer set. TCRdb processed the multiplex PCR reads anew with MiXCR; each CDR3 protein has one entry. The sample records about 380,000 distinct CDR3 sequences, roughly 14% being singletons. Germline CDR1 and CDR2: DFQATT and SNEGSKA (reference sequence). This CDR3 comprises 15 residues. V lost 6 bases, J lost 0 bases, and 7 bases stayed unmatched.

V gene TRBV20-1 combines with J gene TRBJ2-1, with 8 positions matching TRBD1. Sample: blood. The receptor comes from a woman aged 60-75 years with Graves' hyperthyroidism. CDR3 nucleotide sequence: TGCAGTGCCAATCCGGACAGGGTCTCCTACAATGAGCAGTTCTTC. As protein: CSANPDRVSYNEQFF.